The 8 T cell receptor beta chains reported below all come from one sample, sequenced in a study of beta chain features in type 1 diabetes. The authors reverse transcribed all of the isolated RNA, so sequencing captured expressed TCRB transcripts. Only in-frame clones appear in the TCRdb table, and some are missing; sequencing was by immunoSEQ multiplex PCR. This sample carries 250,000 to 350,000 clones, 13% to 15% of them seen once, and the ten largest clones take around 7%. The sequencing input was central memory CD4+ T cells from blood. Every receptor here comes from a man between 25 and 39 years old in good health.

The J gene is TRBJ1-4, the V gene TRBV2; TRBD1 aligns across 8 bases. Germline values: CDR1 SNHLY, CDR2 FYNNEI. There are 15 residues in the CDR3. Trimming took 6 bases from V and 2 from J; bases not matched to a gene: 5. The CDR3 DNA reads TGTGCCAGCAGCCCAGGGGGCATGACTAATGAAAAACTGTTTTTT. Its protein is CASSPGGMTNEKLFF.

The sample holds a few counts of this clone. V and J are TRBV7-6 and TRBJ2-7, with D perhaps matching TRBD2 (7 bases). V dropped 1 base and J dropped 3 bases, with 16 bases sitting between them. CDR1 is SGHVS, CDR2 FNYEAQ, per germline. CDR3 length: 16 amino acids. The CDR3 loop is CASSLGSRGGLYEQYF. DNA of the CDR3: TGTGCCAGCAGCTTAGGATCGAGGGGGGGGCTCTACGAGCAGTACTTC.

This chain uses TRBV18 with TRBJ2-3; the match to TRBD1 covers 10 bases. This CDR3 is 14 amino acids long. Germline V lookup: CDR1 KGHSH, CDR2 LQKENI. J was trimmed by 5 bases and V by 3 bases; bases with no gene match: 2. The CDR3 spells CASSPTGGGDTQYF. The CDR3 nucleotides read TGTGCCAGCTCACCGACAGGGGGCGGAGATACGCAGTATTTT.

In its sample, this clone was seen a few times. V usage is TRBV5-1 and J usage is TRBJ2-1; D not resolved. The CDR3 contains 14 residues. Trimming removed 0 bases from V and 9 bases from J, with 13 bases in between. The germline V gene encodes CDR1 SGHRS and CDR2 YFSETQ. In DNA, the CDR3 is TGCGCCAGCAGCTTGGGAGATGGCCGAGGTGAGCAGTTCTTC. Translating it yields CASSLGDGRGEQFF. The whole variable domain, remainder taken from reference TRBV5-1 and TRBJ2-1, is KAGVTQTPRYLIKTRGQQVTLSCSPISGHRSVSWYQQTPGQGLQFLFEYFSETQRNKGNFPGRFSGRQFSNSRSEMNVSTLELGDSALYLCASSLGDGRGEQFFGPGTRLTVL.

This clone was observed a handful of times. This chain connects TRBV13 to TRBJ1-1; D is uncertain. The V and J ends lost 8 bases and 0 bases respectively, with 13 bases between them. Per germline, CDR1 PRHDT and CDR2 FYEKMQ (reference sequence). The CDR3 sequence is 14 residues long. The CDR3 sequence: CASHPGIMNTEAFF. The CDR3 DNA sequence: TGTGCCAGCCATCCGGGTATTATGAACACTGAAGCTTTCTTT.

This clone has just a few counts. CDR3 DNA: TGTGCCAGCAGCTTAGCGCAGGGCAATCAGCCCCAGCATTTT. Its protein is CASSLAQGNQPQHF. This sequence joins TRBV7-6 and TRBJ1-5; D remains ambiguous. Per the germline V gene, CDR1 is SGHVS and CDR2 is FNYEAQ. This CDR3 comprises 14 residues. Trimming removed 0 bases at V and 2 bases at J, with 5 bases between.

The gene calls are TRBV2 and TRBJ2-7; 11 nucleotides agree with TRBD1. The CDR3 covers 14 residues. With 6 bases clipped from V and 3 bases from J, the junction kept 4 bases outside the gene matches. Per germline, CDR1 SNHLY and CDR2 FYNNEI. In nucleotides, the CDR3 is TGTGCCAGCAGGAGGACAGGGGGCATCTACGAGCAGTACTTC. Amino acids: CASRRTGGIYEQYF.

This clone was counted a few times. The J gene is TRBJ1-1, the V gene TRBV27; TRBD1 matches at 7 bases. This CDR3 has 11 amino acids. Germline V CDR1 and CDR2: MNHEY, SMNVEV (reference sequence). V trimming: 4 bases; J trimming: 8 bases; junction bases outside the gene matches: 1. CDR3 sequence: CASSSGGEAFF. The CDR3 DNA is TGTGCCAGCAGTTCAGGGGGGGAAGCTTTCTTT.